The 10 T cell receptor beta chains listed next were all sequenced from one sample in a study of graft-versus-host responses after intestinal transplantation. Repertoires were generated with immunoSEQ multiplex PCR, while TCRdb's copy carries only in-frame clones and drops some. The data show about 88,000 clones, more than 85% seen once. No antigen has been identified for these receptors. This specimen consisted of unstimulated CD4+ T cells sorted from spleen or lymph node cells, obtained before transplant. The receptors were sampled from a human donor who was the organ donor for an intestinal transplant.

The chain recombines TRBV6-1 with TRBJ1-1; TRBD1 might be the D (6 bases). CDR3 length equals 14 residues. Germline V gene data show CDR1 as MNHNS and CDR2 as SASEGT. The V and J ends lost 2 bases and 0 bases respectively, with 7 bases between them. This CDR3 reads CASSERTVNTEAFF. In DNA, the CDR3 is TGTGCCAGCAGTGAACGGACAGTGAACACTGAAGCTTTCTTT.

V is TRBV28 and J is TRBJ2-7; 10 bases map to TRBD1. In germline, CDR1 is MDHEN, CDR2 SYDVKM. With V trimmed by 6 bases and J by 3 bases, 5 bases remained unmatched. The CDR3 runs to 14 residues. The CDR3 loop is CASSPGTGDYEQYF. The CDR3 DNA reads TGTGCCAGCAGCCCCGGGACAGGGGACTACGAGCAGTACTTC.

As DNA, the CDR3 is TGTGCCAGTAGACGGGAGTCTGGGGCCAACGTCCTGACTTTC. The encoded protein is CASRRESGANVLTF. This sequence joins TRBV19 and TRBJ2-6; D perhaps matches TRBD2 (6 bases). The V end lost 6 bases, the J end lost 1 base, and 7 bases lay between the germline ends. Germline V gene lookup returns CDR1 LNHDA and CDR2 SQIVND (reference sequence). This CDR3 comprises 14 residues.

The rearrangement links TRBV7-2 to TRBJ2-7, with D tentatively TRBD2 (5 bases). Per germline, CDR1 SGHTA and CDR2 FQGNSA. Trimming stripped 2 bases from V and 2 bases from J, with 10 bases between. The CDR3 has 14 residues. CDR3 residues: CASSLFDYTYEQYF. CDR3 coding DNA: TGTGCCAGCAGCTTATTCGACTATACCTACGAGCAGTACTTC.

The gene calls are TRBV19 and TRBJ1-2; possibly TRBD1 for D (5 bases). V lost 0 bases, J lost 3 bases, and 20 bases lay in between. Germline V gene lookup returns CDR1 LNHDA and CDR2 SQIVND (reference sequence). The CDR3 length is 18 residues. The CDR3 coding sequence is TGTGCCAGTAGTATAGACCACCGTTCCCTGGGGCCGCACTATGGCTACACCTTC. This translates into CASSIDHRSLGPHYGYTF.

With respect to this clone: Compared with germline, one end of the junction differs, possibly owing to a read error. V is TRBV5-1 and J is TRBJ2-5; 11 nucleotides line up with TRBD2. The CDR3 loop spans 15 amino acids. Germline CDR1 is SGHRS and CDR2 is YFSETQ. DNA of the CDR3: TGCGCCAGCGGCTTAGCGGGGGGGGCCGTGGAGACCCAGTACTTC. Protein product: CASGLAGGAVETQYF.

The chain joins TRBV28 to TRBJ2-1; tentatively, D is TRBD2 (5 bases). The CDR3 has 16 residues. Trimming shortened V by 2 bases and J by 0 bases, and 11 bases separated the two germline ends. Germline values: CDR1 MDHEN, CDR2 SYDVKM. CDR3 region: CASSLISGSSYNEQFF. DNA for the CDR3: TGTGCCAGCAGTTTAATTTCGGGATCCTCCTACAATGAGCAGTTCTTC.

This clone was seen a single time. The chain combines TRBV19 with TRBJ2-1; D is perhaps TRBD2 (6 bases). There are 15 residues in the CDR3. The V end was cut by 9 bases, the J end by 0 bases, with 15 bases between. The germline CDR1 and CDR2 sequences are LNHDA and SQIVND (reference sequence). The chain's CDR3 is CASNRDLSSYNEQFF. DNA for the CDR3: TGTGCCAGCAATCGGGACTTAAGCTCCTACAATGAGCAGTTCTTC.

The CDR3 DNA is TGTGCCAGCAGCCCACCCGGGGGGGTCTATGGCTACACCTTC. This translates into CASSPPGGVYGYTF. This chain joins TRBV9 and TRBJ1-2; D is possibly TRBD1 (5 bases). This CDR3 region has 14 residues. The germline CDR1 and CDR2 sequences are SGDLS and YYNGEE. The germline V and J ends were trimmed by 4 bases and 4 bases, with 14 bases remaining between them.

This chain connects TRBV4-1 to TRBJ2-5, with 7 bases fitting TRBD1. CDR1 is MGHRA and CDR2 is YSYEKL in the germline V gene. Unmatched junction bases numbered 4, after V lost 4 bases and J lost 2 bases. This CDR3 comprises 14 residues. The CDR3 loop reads CASSRRQGQETQYF. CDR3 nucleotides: TGCGCCAGCAGCCGACGACAGGGTCAAGAGACCCAGTACTTC.